A single sample gave rise to the 27 T cell receptor beta chains below, sequenced in a study of PD-1 blockade in classical Hodgkin lymphoma. Method: immunoSEQ multiplex PCR; TCRdb's copy keeps in-frame clones and lacks some. This sample has about 6,800 clones, with about 79% found just once. Brentuximab vedotin exposure varied among the patients, all of whom had relapsed after autologous stem cell transplantation. This specimen consisted of peripheral blood mononuclear cells (PBMCs), obtained before the second cycle of nivolumab. These receptors all stem from a human donor with classical Hodgkin lymphoma.

In this sample, this clone turned up once. The J gene is TRBJ1-3, the V gene TRBV5-4, with a weak D call TRBD1 (5 bases). This CDR3 is built from 14 residues. Trimming removed 2 bases from V and 4 bases from J, with 10 bases in between. Germline V gene lookup returns CDR1 SGHNT and CDR2 YYREEE (reference sequence). DNA of the CDR3: TGTGCCAGCAGCTTAAGAGGGGTGGGAAACACCATATATTTT. Amino acid sequence: CASSLRGVGNTIYF.

The chain carries TRBV5-1 and TRBJ2-5; 12 bases match TRBD2. Germline V gives CDR1 SGHRS, CDR2 YFSETQ. V lost 4 bases, J lost 2 bases, and 9 bases stayed unmatched. The CDR3 length is 17 residues. The CDR3 region is CASSPAQTSGSQETQYF. The CDR3 coding sequence is TGCGCCAGCAGCCCTGCCCAGACTAGCGGGAGTCAAGAGACCCAGTACTTC.

The J gene is TRBJ2-3, the V gene TRBV5-1, with 7 bases matching TRBD2. Germline V CDR1 and CDR2: SGHRS, YFSETQ. Trimming cost V 0 bases and J 4 bases; bases outside gene matches: 5. The CDR3 has 15 amino acids. The CDR3 bases are TGCGCCAGCAGCTTGGGGACTAGTTTCCCAGATACGCAGTATTTT. Amino acid sequence: CASSLGTSFPDTQYF. Using reference TRBV5-1 and TRBJ2-3 for the parts outside the CDR3, the full variable domain is KAGVTQTPRYLIKTRGQQVTLSCSPISGHRSVSWYQQTPGQGLQFLFEYFSETQRNKGNFPGRFSGRQFSNSRSEMNVSTLELGDSALYLCASSLGTSFPDTQYFGPGTRLTVL.

The chain couples TRBV25-1 to TRBJ1-4; D is uncertain. Germline-derived CDR1 and CDR2 are MGHDK and SYGVNS. CDR3 length: 15 amino acids. The V and J ends lost 4 bases and 8 bases respectively, with 17 bases between them. The CDR3 sequence is CASSAQGFRGEKLFF. The CDR3 DNA sequence: TGTGCCAGCAGTGCCCAAGGGTTCCGGGGAGAAAAACTGTTTTTT.

This rearrangement joins TRBV29-1 to TRBJ2-4; D may be TRBD1 (6 bases). The CDR3 runs 16 residues. Trimming shortened V by 0 bases and J by 3 bases, and 15 bases separated the two germline ends. CDR1 is SQVTM and CDR2 is ANQGSEA in the germline V gene. DNA for the CDR3: TGCAGCGTTGAAGATCTTTCCAGGGGTTTCAAAAACATTCAGTACTTC. Its translation: CSVEDLSRGFKNIQYF.

The J gene is TRBJ2-1, the V gene TRBV7-9, with 8 bases that match TRBD2. The trim removed 4 bases at V and 6 bases at J, leaving 8 bases unmatched. CDR1 and CDR2 (germline): SEHNR, FQNEAQ (reference sequence). This CDR3 region has 15 residues. The CDR3 loop is CASSSPGSGGNEQFF. CDR3 sequence (DNA): TGTGCCAGCAGCTCCCCGGGGAGCGGGGGCAATGAGCAGTTCTTC. Drawing the rest from reference TRBV7-9 and TRBJ2-1, the complete variable domain is DTGVSQNPRHKITKRGQNVTFRCDPISEHNRLYWYRQTLGQGPEFLTYFQNEAQLEKSRLLSDRFSAERPKGSFSTLEIQRTEQGDSAMYLCASSSPGSGGNEQFFGPGTRLTVL.

V usage is TRBV5-1 and J usage is TRBJ2-1; 7 bases align to TRBD2. The CDR3 extends over 13 amino acids. Germline V gene sequence: CDR1 SGHRS, CDR2 YFSETQ. Trimming took 2 bases from V and 4 from J; bases not matched to a gene: 0. The CDR3 DNA follows: TGCGCCAGCAGCTTACTAGCGTACAATGAGCAGTTCTTC. Its translation is CASSLLAYNEQFF.

This clone ranks as medium-sized. This rearrangement joins TRBV30 to TRBJ1-1; 7 nucleotides align to TRBD1. Unmatched junction bases numbered 12, after V lost 1 base and J lost 1 base. Per the germline V gene, CDR1 is GTSNPN and CDR2 is SVGIG (reference sequence). The CDR3 has 17 amino acids. CDR3 coding DNA: TGTGCCTGGAGTGGAGAGGGGGCGCGGGATCCGAACACTGAAGCTTTCTTT. This sequence encodes CAWSGEGARDPNTEAFF. Drawing the rest from reference TRBV30 and TRBJ1-1, the complete variable domain is SQTIHQWPATLVQPVGSPLSLECTVEGTSNPNLYWYRQAAGRGLQLLFYSVGIGQISSEVPQNLSASRPQDRQFILSSKKLLLSDSGFYLCAWSGEGARDPNTEAFFGQGTRLTVV.

This rearrangement joins TRBV29-1 to TRBJ1-2; a possible D gene is TRBD1 (5 bases). The CDR3 has 13 amino acids. V lost 4 bases and J 8 bases, leaving 17 bases between the germline ends. The germline V gene has CDR1 SQVTM and CDR2 ANQGSEA. The CDR3 spells CSVARGVLRGYTF. The CDR3 DNA reads TGCAGCGTTGCAAGGGGTGTCCTCCGGGGCTACACCTTC.

This rearrangement joins TRBV6-4 to TRBJ2-3; 7 bases match TRBD2. The CDR3 contains 15 residues. The germline V gene has CDR1 MRHNA and CDR2 SNTAGT. V lost 5 bases and J lost 3; bases outside the gene matches: 8. As DNA, the CDR3 is TGTGCCAGCAGTCTTCTGGCGGGAGCAACAGATACGCAGTATTTT. Its protein is CASSLLAGATDTQYF.

This clone was counted a single time. J is TRBJ2-7 and V is TRBV7-2; tentative D call: TRBD1 (5 bases). The CDR3 covers 11 residues. V was pared by 5 bases and J by 4 bases, with 6 bases between. The V gene's germline CDR1 is SGHTA and CDR2 FQGNSA. The CDR3 DNA reads as TGTGCCAGCAGCGACAGATACGAGCAGTACTTC. Its protein product is CASSDRYEQYF.

The V gene is TRBV7-8, the J gene TRBJ1-4; 7 bases line up with TRBD1. Germline V CDR1 and CDR2: SGHVS, FQNEAQ. Trimming took 5 bases from V and 7 from J; bases not matched to a gene: 7. This CDR3 is built from 14 residues. The CDR3 DNA reads as TGTGCCAGCAGCCCCCAGGGGGTAACTGAAAAACTGTTTTTT. Protein product: CASSPQGVTEKLFF.

The rearrangement uses TRBV19 and TRBJ1-2, with 7 positions matching TRBD1. The CDR3 has 13 residues. Germline V gene data show CDR1 as LNHDA and CDR2 as SQIVND (reference sequence). The V and J ends lost 5 bases and 8 bases, in that order; junction bases with no gene match: 8. CDR3 in DNA: TGTGCCAGTAGTCCCCGGGACAGCTCGGGCTACACCTTC. Encoded protein: CASSPRDSSGYTF.

The chain has TRBV10-3 and TRBJ2-7; possibly TRBD1 for D (6 bases). Trimming shortened V by 10 bases and J by 4 bases, and 17 bases separated the two germline ends. This CDR3 comprises 13 residues. Germline CDR1 and CDR2: ENHRY and SYGVKD. CDR3 protein: CATMGAQSYEQYF. The CDR3 DNA reads TGTGCCACCATGGGGGCGCAGTCTTACGAGCAGTACTTC.

The gene calls are TRBV18 and TRBJ1-1; D is possibly TRBD1 (6 bases). V gave up 6 bases and J gave up 4 bases, with 18 bases separating them. Germline CDR1 KGHSH, CDR2 LQKENI. CDR3 length: 15 residues. The CDR3 spells CASSPAGGAGTEAFF. The CDR3, as DNA: TGTGCCAGCTCCCCAGCGGGGGGGGCCGGCACTGAAGCTTTCTTT.

CDR3: CASAKAGTSTDTQYF. CDR3 coding DNA: TGTGCCAGCGCTAAGGCCGGGACTAGCACAGATACGCAGTATTTT. The chain links TRBV7-2 to TRBJ2-3, with D possibly being TRBD2 (6 bases). The CDR3 has 15 residues. V lost 8 bases to trimming and J lost 0 bases, with 15 bases between them. CDR1 and CDR2 from the germline V gene are SGHTA and FQGNSA.

This clone was seen a handful of times. The chain carries TRBV7-3 and TRBJ2-7, with TRBD2 as a possible D gene (6 bases). Between the trimmed V and J ends, which lost 7 bases and 3 bases, there was a span of 16 bases. The germline CDR1 and CDR2 sequences are SGHTA and FQGTGA. CDR3 length: 14 amino acids. This CDR3 reads CASTLRDGHYEQYF. The CDR3 DNA reads as TGTGCCAGCACCTTGCGGGACGGTCACTACGAGCAGTACTTC.

This clone was seen more than once but under ten times. V is TRBV19 and J is TRBJ1-5; D remains ambiguous. This CDR3 contains 13 residues. Trimming took 6 bases from V and 5 from J, leaving 11 bases between them. CDR1 and CDR2 from the germline V gene are LNHDA and SQIVND (reference sequence). The CDR3 nucleotides read TGTGCCAGTAGCAGTGAAATAGATCAGCCCCAGCATTTT. Translating it yields CASSSEIDQPQHF. Full variable domain (outside the CDR3, taken from reference TRBV19 and TRBJ1-5): DGGITQSPKYLFRKEGQNVTLSCEQNLNHDAMYWYRQDPGQGLRLIYYSQIVNDFQKGDIAEGYSVSREKKESFPLTVTSAQKNPTAFYLCASSSEIDQPQHFGDGTRLSIL.

The rearrangement links TRBV5-1 to TRBJ2-7, with TRBD2 matching over 7 bases. The CDR3 covers 15 residues. Germline trimming cut 0 bases from V and 0 bases from J; bases unmatched to any gene: 3. Germline CDR1 is SGHRS and CDR2 is YFSETQ. The CDR3 sequence is CASSLVGGSSYEQYF. CDR3 nucleotide sequence: TGCGCCAGCAGCTTGGTCGGCGGGAGCTCCTACGAGCAGTACTTC. Together with reference TRBV5-1 and TRBJ2-7, the CDR3 gives the full variable domain: KAGVTQTPRYLIKTRGQQVTLSCSPISGHRSVSWYQQTPGQGLQFLFEYFSETQRNKGNFPGRFSGRQFSNSRSEMNVSTLELGDSALYLCASSLVGGSSYEQYFGPGTRLTVT.

This clone is medium-sized by share. The rearrangement uses TRBV5-1 and TRBJ2-3; D tentatively reads TRBD1 or TRBD2 (7 bases each). The length of the CDR3 is 17 residues. V lost 0 bases to trimming and J lost 2 bases, with 16 bases between them. Germline CDR1 and CDR2: SGHRS and YFSETQ. CDR3 in amino acids: CASSLDGTAGTTDTQYF. The DNA for the CDR3 is TGCGCCAGCAGCTTGGATGGGACAGCGGGAACCACAGATACGCAGTATTTT. Full variable domain (outside the CDR3, taken from reference TRBV5-1 and TRBJ2-3): KAGVTQTPRYLIKTRGQQVTLSCSPISGHRSVSWYQQTPGQGLQFLFEYFSETQRNKGNFPGRFSGRQFSNSRSEMNVSTLELGDSALYLCASSLDGTAGTTDTQYFGPGTRLTVL.

This chain connects TRBV4-2 to TRBJ2-6; D is unclear. The CDR3 loop spans 18 amino acids. Per the germline V gene, CDR1 is LGHNA and CDR2 is YNFKEQ. Trimming removed 0 bases from V and 0 bases from J, with 12 bases in between. CDR3: CASSQEHGSLSGANVLTF. CDR3 coding DNA: TGTGCCAGCAGCCAAGAACACGGCAGCCTCTCTGGGGCCAACGTCCTGACTTTC.

The V gene is TRBV5-1, the J gene TRBJ2-2, with 8 positions matching TRBD1. The J segment lost 1 base and the V segment lost 4 bases, leaving 6 bases of the junction unmatched. Germline V gene data show CDR1 as SGHRS and CDR2 as YFSETQ. The CDR3 covers 16 residues. The CDR3 DNA reads as TGCGCCAGCAGCACAACCGGGACAGGGAACACCGGGGAGCTGTTTTTT. Its translation is CASSTTGTGNTGELFF.

This clone was seen a single time. V and J are TRBV19 and TRBJ1-5; 7 bases align to TRBD1. After removal of 5 bases from V and 4 bases from J, the junction contained 2 bases not matched to a gene. CDR1 LNHDA and CDR2 SQIVND come from the germline V gene (reference sequence). The CDR3 covers 13 residues. CDR3 bases: TGTGCCAGTAGTCCGGACAGGAATCAGCCCCAGCATTTT. It specifies CASSPDRNQPQHF.

The chain recombines TRBV21-1 with TRBJ2-7; the D segment call TRBD2 is taken from the table without a DNA check. TRBV21-1 is reported as a pseudogene. The CDR3 loop spans 15 amino acids. CDR3: CASSIGVADSYEQYF. CDR3 nucleotides: TGTGCCAGCAGCATCGGGGTAGCCGATTCCTACGAGCAGTACTTC.

The rearrangement links TRBV7-9 to TRBJ2-3; 12 positions agree with TRBD2. J lost 7 bases, V lost 1 base, and 6 bases had no gene match. The length of the CDR3 is 16 residues. In germline, CDR1 is SEHNR, CDR2 FQNEAQ (reference sequence). The CDR3 sequence: CASSLGLAGGTYTQYF. The DNA for the CDR3 is TGTGCCAGCAGCTTAGGGCTAGCGGGAGGGACCTATACGCAGTATTTT.

Points on this clone: A junction end diverges from the germline sequence, so it may reflect a read error. The chain is built from TRBV5-5 and TRBJ1-4, with D maybe TRBD1 (5 bases). CDR1 SGHKS and CDR2 YYEKEE come from the germline V gene (reference sequence). The CDR3 runs to 15 residues. The CDR3 region has the DNA TGTGCCAGCAGTTTGGGTCGGCAGGGTTATGAAAAACTGTTTTTT. Amino acids: CASSLGRQGYEKLFF.

V gene TRBV6-5 combines with J gene TRBJ2-7; either TRBD1 or TRBD2 may fit D (6 bases each). In germline, CDR1 is MNHEY, CDR2 SVGAGI. CDR3 length: 15 amino acids. V was pared by 2 bases and J by 4 bases, with 15 bases between. This CDR3 is CASSYGGGPIYEQYF. The CDR3 DNA reads TGTGCCAGCAGTTACGGAGGGGGACCGATATACGAGCAGTACTTC.